The 2 T cell receptor beta chains in this list originate from one sample, sequenced in a study of T cell responses to AZD1222 COVID-19 vaccine. Using immunoSEQ multiplex PCR, the repertoire was profiled, and TCRdb retains in-frame clones only, with some absent. The repertoire includes 140,000 to 150,000 clones, 92% of them detected once, and roughly 3.4% sits in the top ten. The sequencing used peripheral blood, collected 28 days after the second AZD1222 dose. The receptors here all came from an adult who received the AZD1222 COVID-19 vaccine.

This chain joins TRBV19 and TRBJ2-1; D may be TRBD1 (6 bases). Deletions cut 8 bases from V and 9 bases from J, with 20 bases between. Germline values: CDR1 LNHDA, CDR2 SQIVND (reference sequence). This CDR3 spans 14 amino acids. The DNA for the CDR3 is TGTGCCAGTGATCCAACAGGGAGCGCCGTTGAGCAGTTCTTC. It specifies CASDPTGSAVEQFF.

This rearrangement joins TRBV28 to TRBJ1-4; D is unresolved. This CDR3 is 16 amino acids long. V was clipped by 6 bases and J by 5 bases, with 19 bases between them. Germline values: CDR1 MDHEN, CDR2 SYDVKM. CDR3 protein: CASRNPGHGKNEKLFF. CDR3 sequence (DNA): TGTGCCAGCAGAAACCCCGGGCACGGCAAAAATGAAAAACTGTTTTTT.